The text below deals with one T cell receptor (beta chain). The sample originates from a study of blood T cell repertoires in COVID-19. Study-wide background: There were acute and convalescent COVID-19 samples, and they came from the United States, Italy and Spain. T cells, B-cell-depleted T cells, or PBMCs supplied cDNA or gDNA.

The V gene's germline CDR1 is MNHNS and CDR2 SASEGT. V shed 5 bases and J 15 bases; nucleotides not matched to a gene: 13. The CDR3 runs to 14 residues. Methods used by the authors: Estimates of nucleated cell counts were drawn from the amplification of reference gene primers. Libraries were prepared by immunoSEQ multiplex PCR; TCRdb keeps only in-frame clonotypes and omits some of them. That table is the source of V, J and clone size, and D and trimming were worked out from the DNA. The data contain over 200,000 clones, about 85% of them singletons. This rearrangement joins TRBV6-1 to TRBJ2-1; 10 bases match TRBD2. Material: peripheral blood. The clonotype was recovered from a woman older than 75 with active or convalescent COVID-19. The CDR3 DNA sequence: TGTGCCAGCAGTTTGGGAGAGCGGGGGGGCTCAGGGTTCTTC. Its translation is CASSLGERGGSGFF.